This T cell receptor (beta chain) was identified during a study of shared clonotypes between healthy human individuals (dated by TCRdb to about 2020). About the study as a whole: The cohort comprised a couple of women and three men aged 18 to 49 years. For each donor, three plates each were used for CD4 naive and CD4 memory, two plates were used for CD8 naive, and one plate was used for CD8 memory. To estimate repertoire size and how much clonotypes are shared between individuals, the study performed deep sequencing of blood TCR repertoires from about five healthy adults. Different laboratories and diverse techniques were used to prepare libraries and sequence TCR repertoires, to increase sequencing depth and limit assay-specific biases. Between about 0.85 and 9.5 billion PBMCs per donor were obtained by leukapheresis. General conclusions and limits of the study: Compared with non-shared clonotypes, the clonotypes found in all four sorted-subset donors had higher generation probabilities. Pairwise subsampling led to the expectation that sequencing depth would affect the degree of clonotype sharing among donors. When a few donors were compared, the shared fraction of clonotypes was around 5% for naive CD4, roughly 3.3% for naive CD8, roughly 2.3% for memory CD4, and around 0.37% for memory CD8. Only blood was sampled, and tissue TCR repertoires likely differ from those in blood. The genetic and exposure-history diversity represented was limited by the small number of donors. Rarefaction of sorted-subset datasets indicated incomplete sequencing despite the large sequencing depth. Naive subsets generally had larger estimated clonotype richness than memory subsets.

As to this clone: It lacks a known antigen. Base qualities are not at hand, and no much larger clone is one base apart.

Using the deep immunoSEQ assay, TCR CDR3 regions were amplified from genomic DNA by multiplex PCR. Genomic DNA extracted from each cell subset was distributed evenly over all wells of several immunoSEQ 96-well plates, and each plate served as one replicate. For sorted subsets, each replicate PCR was loaded with about 0.2 ug genomic DNA, equivalent to 25,000 to 35,000 T cell genomes. Purified libraries were quantified with a Qubit 3.0 fluorometer, sized on a Bioanalyzer 2100, and re-quantified with the KAPA Library Quantification kit. Every immunoSEQ 96-well plate was sequenced on a dedicated single-read 150-cycle Illumina NextSeq 550 flow cell. Under the source paper's analysis protocol: The immunoSEQ output contained only junctional sequences without quality scores, so filtering could not match that applied to full-length reads. Sequences were annotated with PyIR, a Python wrapper for IgBLAST v1.9, using IMGT germline references to assign V/J genes and CDR3. Reads were removed for weak V/J assignments (E-value above 1e-6), missing CDR3, stop codons, out-of-frame junctions, or ambiguous translated residues. A V3J clonotype was defined by an identical inferred V gene, J gene, and CDR3 amino acid sequence. Percentage overlap between repertoires was computed as shared unique clonotypes divided by the size of the smaller repertoire. RTK rarefaction, the Chao1 estimator, and Recon v2.1 estimates of unobserved clonotypes were used to assess repertoire richness. Generation probabilities for all TCRbeta clonotypes obtained by the gDNA method from a handful of donors were computed using OLGA. Entries here come from immuneACCESS through TCRdb and include only in-frame sequences with V and J called. Some clones fail to appear in such tables; in the studies checked, an unresolved V gene covers under half of the shortfall, and the cause of the remainder is unknown. V, J and clone size are taken as reported in that table, and D and trimming were inferred from the DNA itself. A total of roughly 1,000,000 clones appear in this sample, 78% of them only once. Of the sample, 0.52% is held by the ten largest clones.

Unmatched junction bases come to 5, with V trimmed by 3 bases and J by 1 base. According to the germline V gene (reference sequence), CDR1 reads SGHNT and CDR2 reads YYREEE. The CDR3 measures 15 amino acids from cysteine to phenylalanine. The entry retains the CDR3 DNA only, 45 bases that are in frame from base 1. The donors were healthy, HIV-negative adults with no recently reported acute infections or vaccinations. Every donor was a Caucasian adult residing in Nashville, Tennessee, USA. CD4+ T cells were enriched by magnetic negative selection; naive cells were then positively selected on CD45RA, and the negative fraction formed the memory subset. Blood was obtained by leukapheresis, after which PBMCs were separated by Ficoll-Histopaque density gradient centrifugation and cryopreserved in liquid nitrogen vapor phase. Purity and quantity of every magnetically sorted T cell population were checked by analytical flow cytometry. Each sorted fraction had its genomic DNA isolated and then quantified by UV absorbance on a Nanodrop 2000c.

The sequence joins TRBV5-4 to TRBJ2-7; 9 bases in the junction line up with TRBD1. Sequenced input: memory CD4+ T cells from PBMCs. The cell subset or site label here, explained by the study, means: CD45RA-negative fraction. The clonotype originates from a man aged 18 to 29 in good health. Some clones in this sample may be carry-over from other donors' samples. The sequenced DNA: TGTGCCAGCAGCTCCCGGGACAGGGATTCCTACGAGCAGTACTTC. This is translated as CASSSRDRDSYEQYF.